This TCR beta chain derives from a study of STAT5B mutations in CD4+ large granular lymphocyte leukemia. Study-wide results and caveats: Patient CD4-sorted repertoires looked more clonal than healthy CD4+ repertoires, even without putative leukemic clones.

Per the original methods: Lowest detectable productive clonotype frequency was 2.59 x 10-5. The repertoire was sequenced with immunoSEQ multiplex PCR; TCRdb's copy has only in-frame clones and lacks some. V and J calls plus clone size are reproduced from that table; the DNA served to infer D and trimming. The sample carries 5,000 or so clones, 88% recorded once. Of note for this clone: What it binds is not known.

V lost 4 bases and J lost 7; bases outside the gene matches: 11. The CDR3 has 15 residues. Germline V gene sequence: CDR1 SGHDT, CDR2 YYEEEE. The TCR was taken from a middle-aged man with CD4+ T-cell large granular lymphocyte leukemia. The chain couples TRBV5-6 to TRBJ2-5; TRBD1 matches at 9 bases. Input material: PBMCs. CDR3 region: CASSLGRDRGVTQYF. CDR3 DNA: TGTGCCAGCAGCCTGGGTAGAGACAGGGGGGTGACCCAGTACTTC.